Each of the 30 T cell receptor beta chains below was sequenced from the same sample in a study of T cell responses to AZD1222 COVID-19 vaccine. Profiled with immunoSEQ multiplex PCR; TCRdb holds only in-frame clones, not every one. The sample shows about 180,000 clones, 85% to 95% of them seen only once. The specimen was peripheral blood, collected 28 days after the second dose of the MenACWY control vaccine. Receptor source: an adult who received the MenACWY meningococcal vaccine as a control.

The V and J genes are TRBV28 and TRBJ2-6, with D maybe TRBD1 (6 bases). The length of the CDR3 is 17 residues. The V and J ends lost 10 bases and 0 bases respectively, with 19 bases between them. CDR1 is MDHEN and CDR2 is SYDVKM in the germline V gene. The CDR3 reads CAIGGRDTYSGANVLTF. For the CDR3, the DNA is TGTGCCATCGGAGGTCGGGACACTTACTCTGGGGCCAACGTCCTGACTTTC. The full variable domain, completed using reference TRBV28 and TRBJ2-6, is DVKVTQSSRYLVKRTGEKVFLECVQDMDHENMFWYRQDPGLGLRLIYFSYDVKMKEKGDIPEGYSVSREKKERFSLILESASTNQTSMYLCAIGGRDTYSGANVLTFGAGSRLTVL.

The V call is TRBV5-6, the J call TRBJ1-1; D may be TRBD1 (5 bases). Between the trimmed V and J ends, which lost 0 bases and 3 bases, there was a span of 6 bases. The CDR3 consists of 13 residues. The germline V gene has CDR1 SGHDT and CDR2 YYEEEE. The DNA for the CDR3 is TGTGCCAGCAGCTTGGTAGGGGACACTGAAGCTTTCTTT. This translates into CASSLVGDTEAFF.

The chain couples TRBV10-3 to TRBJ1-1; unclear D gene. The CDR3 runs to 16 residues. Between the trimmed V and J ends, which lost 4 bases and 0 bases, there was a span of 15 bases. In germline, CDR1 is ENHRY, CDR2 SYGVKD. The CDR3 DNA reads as TGTGCCATCAGTGCTGAGGTTGTACGCTTGAACACTGAAGCTTTCTTT. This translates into CAISAEVVRLNTEAFF.

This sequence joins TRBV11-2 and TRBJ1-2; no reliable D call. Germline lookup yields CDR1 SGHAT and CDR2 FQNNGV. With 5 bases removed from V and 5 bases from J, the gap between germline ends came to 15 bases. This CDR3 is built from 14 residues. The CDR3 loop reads CASSIRTDLYGYTF. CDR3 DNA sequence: TGTGCCAGCAGCATCCGGACCGACCTATATGGCTACACCTTC.

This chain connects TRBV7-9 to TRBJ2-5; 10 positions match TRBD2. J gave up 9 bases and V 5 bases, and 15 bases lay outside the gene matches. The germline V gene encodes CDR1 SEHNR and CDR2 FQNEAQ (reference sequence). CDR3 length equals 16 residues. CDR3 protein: CASSPTRLAGANAQYF. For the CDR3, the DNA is TGTGCCAGCAGCCCCACCCGACTAGCGGGCGCGAACGCCCAGTACTTC.

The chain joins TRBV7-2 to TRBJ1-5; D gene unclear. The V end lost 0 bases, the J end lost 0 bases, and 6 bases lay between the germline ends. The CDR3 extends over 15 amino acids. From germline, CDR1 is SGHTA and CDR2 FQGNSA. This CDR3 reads CASSLAGNSNQPQHF. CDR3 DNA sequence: TGTGCCAGCAGCTTAGCCGGAAATAGCAATCAGCCCCAGCATTTT.

The CDR3 sequence is CASRPRQDTNYGYTF. CDR3 in DNA: TGTGCCAGTAGGCCCCGACAGGATACTAACTATGGCTACACCTTC. The rearrangement links TRBV19 to TRBJ1-2; TRBD1 might be the D (6 bases). CDR3 length: 15 residues. Trimming shortened V by 6 bases and J by 0 bases, and 14 bases separated the two germline ends. CDR1 LNHDA and CDR2 SQIVND come from the germline V gene (reference sequence).

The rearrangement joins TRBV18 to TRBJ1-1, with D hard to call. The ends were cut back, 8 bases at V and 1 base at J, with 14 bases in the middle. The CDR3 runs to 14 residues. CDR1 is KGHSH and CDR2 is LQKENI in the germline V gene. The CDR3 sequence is CASHLARWNTEAFF. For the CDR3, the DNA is TGTGCCAGCCATCTAGCGAGGTGGAACACTGAAGCTTTCTTT.

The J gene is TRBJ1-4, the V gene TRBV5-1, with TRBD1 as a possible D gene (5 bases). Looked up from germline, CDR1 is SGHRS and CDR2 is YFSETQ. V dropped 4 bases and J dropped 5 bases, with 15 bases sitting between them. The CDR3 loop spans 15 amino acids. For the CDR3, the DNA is TGCGCCAGCAGCGTCACGGGGGACCGCAATGAAAAACTGTTTTTT. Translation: CASSVTGDRNEKLFF.

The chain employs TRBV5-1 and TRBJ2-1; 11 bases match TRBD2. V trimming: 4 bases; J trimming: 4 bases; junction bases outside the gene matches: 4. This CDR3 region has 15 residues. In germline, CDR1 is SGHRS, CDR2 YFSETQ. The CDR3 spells CASSPSGGTYNEQFF. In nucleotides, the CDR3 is TGCGCCAGCAGCCCTAGCGGGGGGACGTACAATGAGCAGTTCTTC.

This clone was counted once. CDR3 in DNA: TGTGCCAGCAGTTACCAGGGGAGGAGGGTTGCTGAAGCTTTCTTT. It yields the protein CASSYQGRRVAEAFF. This sequence joins TRBV6-5 and TRBJ1-1, with a tentative D call TRBD1 (6 bases). This CDR3 contains 15 residues. Germline V gene sequence: CDR1 MNHEY, CDR2 SVGAGI. V lost 2 bases to trimming and J lost 6 bases, with 16 bases between them.

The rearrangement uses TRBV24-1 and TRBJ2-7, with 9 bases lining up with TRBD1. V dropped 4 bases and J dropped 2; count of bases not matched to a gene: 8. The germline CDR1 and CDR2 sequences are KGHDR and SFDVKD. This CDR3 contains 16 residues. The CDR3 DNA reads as TGTGCCACCAGTGACCCCAGGACAGGGGTGACCTACGAGCAGTACTTC. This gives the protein CATSDPRTGVTYEQYF.

CDR3 loop: CASRTGMDTRSLNTEAFF. CDR3 sequence (DNA): TGCGCCAGCCGCACGGGTATGGACACTCGAAGCCTGAACACTGAAGCTTTCTTT. The chain recombines TRBV5-1 with TRBJ1-1, with D maybe TRBD1 (5 bases). V lost 7 bases and J 0 bases, leaving 25 bases between the germline ends. Per the germline V gene, CDR1 is SGHRS and CDR2 is YFSETQ. The CDR3 has 18 residues.

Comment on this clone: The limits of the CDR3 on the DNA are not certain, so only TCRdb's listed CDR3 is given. CDR3 sequence: CASSLDSRRDPVLRQYF. The rearrangement links TRBV5-1 to TRBJ2-5. The CDR3 totals 17 residues, both ends included. Germline V gene data show CDR1 as SGHRS and CDR2 as YFSETQ.

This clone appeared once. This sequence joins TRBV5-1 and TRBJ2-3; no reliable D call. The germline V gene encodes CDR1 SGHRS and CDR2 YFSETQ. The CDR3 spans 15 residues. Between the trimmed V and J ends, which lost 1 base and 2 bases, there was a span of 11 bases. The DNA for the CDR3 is TGCGCCAGCAGCTTGAGCCTCCGAGACACAGATACGCAGTATTTT. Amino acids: CASSLSLRDTDTQYF. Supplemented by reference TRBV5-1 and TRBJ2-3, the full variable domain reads KAGVTQTPRYLIKTRGQQVTLSCSPISGHRSVSWYQQTPGQGLQFLFEYFSETQRNKGNFPGRFSGRQFSNSRSEMNVSTLELGDSALYLCASSLSLRDTDTQYFGPGTRLTVL.

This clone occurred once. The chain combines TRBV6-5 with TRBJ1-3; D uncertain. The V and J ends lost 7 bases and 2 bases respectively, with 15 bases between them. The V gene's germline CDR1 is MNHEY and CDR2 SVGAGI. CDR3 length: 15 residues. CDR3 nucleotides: TGTGCCAGCAATCTTCAGCGAGGTCCTGGAAACACCATATATTTT. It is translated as CASNLQRGPGNTIYF.

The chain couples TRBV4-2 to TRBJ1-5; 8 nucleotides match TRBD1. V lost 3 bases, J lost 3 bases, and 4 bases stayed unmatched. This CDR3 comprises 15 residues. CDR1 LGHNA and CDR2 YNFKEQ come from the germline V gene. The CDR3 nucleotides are TGTGCCAGCAGCCACTCGGGACAGGACAATCAGCCCCAGCATTTT. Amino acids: CASSHSGQDNQPQHF.

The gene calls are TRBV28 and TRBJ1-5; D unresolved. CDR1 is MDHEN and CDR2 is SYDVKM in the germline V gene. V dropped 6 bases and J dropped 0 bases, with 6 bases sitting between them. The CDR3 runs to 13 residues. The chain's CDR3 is CASRRDSNQPQHF. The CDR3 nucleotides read TGTGCCAGCAGGAGGGATAGCAATCAGCCCCAGCATTTT.

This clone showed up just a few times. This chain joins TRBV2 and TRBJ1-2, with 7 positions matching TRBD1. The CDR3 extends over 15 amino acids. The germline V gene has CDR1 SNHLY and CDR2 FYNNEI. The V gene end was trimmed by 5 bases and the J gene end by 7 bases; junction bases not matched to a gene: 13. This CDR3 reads CASSPSTGTRGGYTF. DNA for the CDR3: TGTGCCAGCAGTCCGTCGACAGGGACAAGGGGTGGCTACACCTTC. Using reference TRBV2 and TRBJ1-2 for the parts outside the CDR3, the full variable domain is EPEVTQTPSHQVTQMGQEVILRCVPISNHLYFYWYRQILGQKVEFLVSFYNNEISEKSEIFDDQFSVERPDGSNFTLKIRSTKLEDSAMYFCASSPSTGTRGGYTFGSGTRLTVV.

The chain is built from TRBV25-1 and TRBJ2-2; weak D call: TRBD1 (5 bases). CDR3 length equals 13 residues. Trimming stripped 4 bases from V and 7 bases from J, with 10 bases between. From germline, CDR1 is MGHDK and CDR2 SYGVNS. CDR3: CASSVRVGGELFF. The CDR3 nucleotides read TGTGCCAGCAGTGTCAGGGTTGGCGGGGAGCTGTTTTTT.

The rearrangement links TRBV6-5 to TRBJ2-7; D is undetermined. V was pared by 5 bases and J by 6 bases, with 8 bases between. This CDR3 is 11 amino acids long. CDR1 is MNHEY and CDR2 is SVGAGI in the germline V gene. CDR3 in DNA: TGTGCCAGCAGTAGGGCTTTCGAGCAGTACTTC. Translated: CASSRAFEQYF.

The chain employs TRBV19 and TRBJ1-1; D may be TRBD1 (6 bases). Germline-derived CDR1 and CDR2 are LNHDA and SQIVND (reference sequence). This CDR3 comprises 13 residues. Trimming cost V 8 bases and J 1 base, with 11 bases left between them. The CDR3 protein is CASDKDRNTEAFF. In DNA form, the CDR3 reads TGTGCCAGTGACAAGGACAGGAACACTGAAGCTTTCTTT.

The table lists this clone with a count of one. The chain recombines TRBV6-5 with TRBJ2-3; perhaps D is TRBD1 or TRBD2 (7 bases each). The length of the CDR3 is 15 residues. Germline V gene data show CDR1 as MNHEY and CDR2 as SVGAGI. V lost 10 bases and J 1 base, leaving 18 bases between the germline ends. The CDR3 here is CATHQGGRRTDTQYF. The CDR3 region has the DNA TGTGCCACCCATCAGGGGGGGCGTCGCACAGATACGCAGTATTTT.

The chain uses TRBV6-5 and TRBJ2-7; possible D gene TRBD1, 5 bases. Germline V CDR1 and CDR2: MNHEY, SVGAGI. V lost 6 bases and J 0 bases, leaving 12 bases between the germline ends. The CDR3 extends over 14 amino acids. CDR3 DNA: TGTGCCAGCAGGGACACTATTAGCTCCTACGAGCAGTACTTC. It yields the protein CASRDTISSYEQYF.

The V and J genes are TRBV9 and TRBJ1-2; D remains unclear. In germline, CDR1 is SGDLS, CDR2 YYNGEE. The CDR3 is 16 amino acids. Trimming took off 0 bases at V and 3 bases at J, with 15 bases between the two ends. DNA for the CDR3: TGTGCCAGCAGCGTAGAGCCCGGCCCAGAAGACTATGGCTACACCTTC. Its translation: CASSVEPGPEDYGYTF.

The DNA of the CDR3 is TGTGCCAGCAGCTTAGGTTGGCCAGGGACGGGTGAAAAACTGTTTTTT. It translates to CASSLGWPGTGEKLFF. The V call is TRBV7-6, the J call TRBJ1-4; the D gene is possibly TRBD1 (5 bases). CDR1 and CDR2 (germline): SGHVS, FNYEAQ. The CDR3 is 16 residues long. V was pared by 1 base and J by 7 bases, with 16 bases between.

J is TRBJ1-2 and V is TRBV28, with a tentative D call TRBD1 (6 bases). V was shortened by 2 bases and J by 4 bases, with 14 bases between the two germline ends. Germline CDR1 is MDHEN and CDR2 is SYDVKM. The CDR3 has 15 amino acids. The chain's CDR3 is CASSLLRGVGYGYTF. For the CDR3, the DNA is TGTGCCAGCAGTTTACTAAGGGGGGTGGGCTATGGCTACACCTTC.

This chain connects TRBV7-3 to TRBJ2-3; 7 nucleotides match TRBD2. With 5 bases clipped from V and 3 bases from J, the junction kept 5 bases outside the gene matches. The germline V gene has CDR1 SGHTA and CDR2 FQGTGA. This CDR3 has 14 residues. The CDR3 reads CASSPTGGTDTQYF. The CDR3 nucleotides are TGTGCCAGCAGCCCCACCGGGGGGACAGATACGCAGTATTTT.

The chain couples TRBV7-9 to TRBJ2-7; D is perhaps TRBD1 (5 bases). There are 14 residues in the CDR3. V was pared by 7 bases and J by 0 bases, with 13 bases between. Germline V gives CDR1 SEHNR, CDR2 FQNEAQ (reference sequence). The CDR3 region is CASIRDRGSYEQYF. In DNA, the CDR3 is TGTGCCAGCATACGAGACAGAGGCTCCTACGAGCAGTACTTC.

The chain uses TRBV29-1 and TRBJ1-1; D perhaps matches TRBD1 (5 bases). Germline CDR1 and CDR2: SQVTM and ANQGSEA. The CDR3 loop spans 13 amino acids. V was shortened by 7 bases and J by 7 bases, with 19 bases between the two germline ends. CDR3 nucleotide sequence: TGCAGCGCGGACCAGGGTGCAGTCATTGAAGCTTTCTTT. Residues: CSADQGAVIEAFF. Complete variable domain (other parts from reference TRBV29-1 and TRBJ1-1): SAVISQKPSRDICQRGTSLTIQCQVDSQVTMMFWYRQQPGQSLTLIATANQGSEATYESGFVIDKFPISRPNLTFSTLTVSNMSPEDSSIYLCSADQGAVIEAFFGQGTRLTVV.